This T cell receptor (beta chain) emerged from a study of cytomegalovirus exposure and HLA in healthy donors. Primers for the PCR totalled 60 Vbeta and 13 Jbeta. Method: immunoSEQ multiplex PCR; TCRdb's copy keeps in-frame clones and lacks some. The sample yields roughly 120,000 clones, less than 90% seen once. Trimming at V came to 6 bases and at J to 7 bases, leaving 4 bases not matched to a gene. Per the germline V gene, CDR1 is MNHNS and CDR2 is SASEGT. This CDR3 comprises 13 residues. Sample: PBMCs. V and J are TRBV6-1 and TRBJ2-2, with 8 bases aligning to TRBD1. This clonotype was sampled from a man aged 50-60 years in good health and CMV-seronegative. In DNA, the CDR3 is TGTGCCAGCAGGACAGGGGATGTCGGGGAGCTGTTTTTT. Translating it yields CASRTGDVGELFF.